The T cell receptor (beta chain) described here comes from a study of CXCR3-negative and CXCR3-positive naive CD8 T cells (dated by TCRdb to between 2018 and 2021). Concerning the study at large: In total, about 135 million TRB reads were obtained, corresponding to roughly 1.5 +/- 0.3 million reads per library. Data from roughly twelve donors, pooled across two independent experiments, went into the diversity and physicochemical repertoire analyses. The TRBV-TRBJ cluster analysis covered naive subsets from a handful of donors and memory cells from 3 donors.

A word on this clonotype: The target of this receptor is not known.

This sample was sequenced with a NextSeq 550. The Human TCR Profiling Kit (MiLaboratory) was used to make UMI-labeled 5' RACE TRB cDNA libraries. The full amount of extracted RNA was used for cDNA synthesis, and the full amount of resulting cDNA was used for PCR amplification. Libraries were prepared in parallel with an identical number of PCR cycles. The study's processing was this. With a requirement of at least two reads per UMI, MIGEC and MiXCR extracted about 53,000 +/- 9,400 unique UMI-labeled TRB cDNA molecules per library. An average of about 40,000 +/- 10,000 functional in-frame TRB CDR3 nucleotide clonotypes without stop codons was found per library. Diversity metrics, including normalized Shannon-Wiener and Chao1, were computed in VDJtools after downsampling to 5000 UMI-labeled TRB molecules per sample. Clonotype-size-weighted physicochemical properties of the central five CDR3 residues (interaction energy, strength, volume and Kidera factor 4) were computed in VDJtools. After the reads were reprocessed by TCRdb, one entry was made per CDR3 protein sequence, with no DNA. What appears here as the V and J calls and clone size reflects TCRdb's work, not the paper's. This sample's table lists under 4,000 distinct CDR3 sequences. Less than 2% of the sample is in the top ten clones.

Each CD8+ T cell subset was flow-sorted in triplicate, and 300,000 or so cells per subset were placed directly into RLT lysis buffer. To keep memory contaminants out, a stringent definition of naive CD8+ T cells was applied: CD45RO-CCR7+CD27+CD95-. Standard density gradient centrifugation was used to isolate peripheral blood mononuclear cells from buffy coats. Naive CXCR3-negative and CXCR3-positive CD8+ T cells were flow-sorted on a FACSAria III. Total RNA was extracted from sorted cells using an RNeasy Mini Kit. Points the paper makes about the study in general: Within the same donor, TRBV-TRBJ usage looked similar between naive CXCR3-negative and CXCR3-positive cells, but memory cells had distinct patterns. Repertoire diversity was comparably high in both naive subsets but much lower in memory CD8+ T cells. Freshly isolated PBMCs were used for most assays because CXCR3 expression partially decreased after cryopreservation. Compared with CXCR3-negative naive cells, CXCR3-positive naive cells had TRB CDR3s with higher hydrophobicity (lower Kidera factor 4), lower energy, and higher strength and volume indices. Because surface CD5, which is linked to self-reactivity in mice, was comparable between the naive subsets, TCR interaction strength was also inferred from the physicochemical properties of TRB CDR3s.

Reading the germline V gene gives CDR1 SGHTA and CDR2 FQGNSA. Inclusive of the bounding cysteine and phenylalanine, the CDR3 is 14 residues long. This entry has no DNA. What was sequenced was naive CXCR3- CD8+ T cells from blood. The sample's cell subset or site label, decoded: CD45RO-CCR7+CD27+CD95- naive CD8+ T cells lacking CXCR3 (TNR3-). The TCR originated in a human donor in good health. Some clones in this sample may be carry-over from other donors' samples. The sequence links TRBV7-2 to TRBJ2-3. For the CDR3, the sequence is CASSLGSKPDTQYF.